The 20 T cell receptor beta chains in this list originate from one sample, sequenced in a study of post-analysis software for immune sequencing data (dated by TCRdb to the mid-2010s). On the study overall, not on this receptor specifically: Patients showed significantly higher frequencies than controls for five TRBV segments, among them TRBV5-6, TRBV5-1 and TRBV20-1.

Their cognate antigens are unknown. Libraries were made using PCR. The data were produced on an Illumina HiSeq 2500. To reduce PCR and sequencing biases, unique molecular identifiers were incorporated into the TCR beta cDNA libraries. The raw public reads went through TCRdb reprocessing: fastp at Q25, MiXCR clone calling, in-frame beta chains kept. Every distinct CDR3 protein forms one entry, paired with its most common genes and DNA. The sample records fewer than 850,000 distinct CDR3 sequences, roughly 50% of which are singletons. Around 4.7% of the sample lies in the top ten. The sequenced sample consisted of blood. The receptor set was obtained from a girl under 18 with multiple sclerosis.

This clonotype has only one observation. The rearrangement links TRBV12-3 or TRBV12-4 to TRBJ2-5; TRBD2 matches 13 bases. Unmatched junction bases numbered 14, after V lost 5 bases and J lost 11 bases. This CDR3 has 16 residues. The CDR3 DNA follows: TGTGCCAGCAGTCCTATAGGACTAGCGGGAGCTCGAGAGCAGTACTTC. Encoded protein: CASSPIGLAGAREQYF.

CDR3 loop: CASSSPSAPYNEQFF. The CDR3 DNA follows: TGCGCCAGCAGCTCCCCTAGCGCGCCCTACAATGAGCAGTTCTTC. This chain joins TRBV5-1 and TRBJ2-1; D possibly corresponds to TRBD2 (6 bases). Looked up from germline, CDR1 is SGHRS and CDR2 is YFSETQ. This CDR3 contains 15 residues. V was pared by 3 bases and J by 2 bases, with 12 bases between. The entire variable domain, with the rest obtained from reference TRBV5-1 and TRBJ2-1, is as follows: KAGVTQTPRYLIKTRGQQVTLSCSPISGHRSVSWYQQTPGQGLQFLFEYFSETQRNKGNFPGRFSGRQFSNSRSEMNVSTLELGDSALYLCASSSPSAPYNEQFFGPGTRLTVL.

This clonotype came up a few times. The chain links TRBV4-1 to TRBJ2-7; weak D call: TRBD1 (5 bases). This CDR3 is 15 amino acids long. The germline gives CDR1 MGHRA, CDR2 YSYEKL. V shed 0 bases and J shed 2 bases, with 11 bases lying between them. CDR3 DNA sequence: TGCGCCAGCAGCCAAGATCCCTTAGGGGCCTACGAGCAGTACTTC. This translates into CASSQDPLGAYEQYF.

The V and J genes are TRBV24-1 and TRBJ2-2; D remains unclear. The CDR3 consists of 12 residues. Germline lookup yields CDR1 KGHDR and CDR2 SFDVKD. The V and J ends lost 1 base and 6 bases respectively, with 2 bases between them. The CDR3 DNA sequence: TGTGCCACCAGTGATTTCTCCGGGGAGCTGTTTTTT. Its translation: CATSDFSGELFF.

There are a few counts of this clonotype. The chain carries TRBV20-1 and TRBJ2-7; weak D call: TRBD1 (6 bases). The CDR3 loop spans 13 amino acids. Looked up from germline, CDR1 is DFQATT and CDR2 is SNEGSKA (reference sequence). V was trimmed by 0 bases and J by 6 bases, leaving 12 bases between them. The CDR3 DNA is TGCAGTGCTAGAGATATAATACAGGGCGAGCAGTACTTC. Its translation is CSARDIIQGEQYF.

The chain employs TRBV7-3 and TRBJ2-3; D unresolved. CDR1 is SGHTA and CDR2 is FQGTGA in the germline V gene. The V and J ends lost 5 bases and 0 bases respectively, with 6 bases between them. The CDR3 is 13 amino acids. CDR3 nucleotide sequence: TGTGCCAGCAGCAGTTATAGCACAGATACGCAGTATTTT. Its protein product is CASSSYSTDTQYF. The full variable domain, with the rest looked up from reference TRBV7-3 and TRBJ2-3, is GAGVSQTPSNKVTEKGKYVELRCDPISGHTALYWYRQSLGQGPEFLIYFQGTGAADDSGLPNDRFFAVRPEGSVSTLKIQRTERGDSAVYLCASSSYSTDTQYFGPGTRLTVL.

V gene TRBV6-5 combines with J gene TRBJ2-3, with D unclear. V was shortened by 2 bases and J by 4 bases, with 10 bases between the two germline ends. Germline V lookup: CDR1 MNHEY, CDR2 SVGAGI. CDR3 length equals 14 residues. The CDR3 reads CASSYGRRPDTQYF. The CDR3 region has the DNA TGTGCCAGCAGTTACGGCAGACGACCAGATACGCAGTATTTT.

V is TRBV12-3 or TRBV12-4 and J is TRBJ2-2; TRBD1 matches 10 bases. The V gene end was trimmed by 11 bases and the J gene end by 3 bases; junction bases not matched to a gene: 9. CDR3 length: 15 amino acids. CDR3 DNA sequence: TGTGCCTGCCGAGACGGGACAGGGGACACCGGGGAGCTGTTTTTT. Translation: CACRDGTGDTGELFF.

The chain combines TRBV7-2 with TRBJ1-2, with D perhaps matching TRBD1 (5 bases). The CDR3 contains 13 residues. The germline V gene encodes CDR1 SGHTA and CDR2 FQGNSA. V lost 5 bases and J 7 bases, leaving 14 bases between the germline ends. The CDR3 is CASSIGAGCGYTF. DNA of the CDR3: TGTGCCAGCAGCATAGGGGCGGGCTGTGGCTACACCTTC.

The rearrangement uses TRBV5-6 and TRBJ2-1; 10 bases match TRBD2. Germline loops: CDR1 SGHDT, CDR2 YYEEEE. This CDR3 has 18 amino acids. After removal of 4 bases from V and 4 bases from J, the junction contained 14 bases not matched to a gene. The CDR3 region has the DNA TGTGCCAGCAGCCCTCCCCTACGGCTAGCGGGGGAATACAATGAGCAGTTCTTC. Amino acid sequence: CASSPPLRLAGEYNEQFF.

A few counts support this clonotype. The chain is built from TRBV4-1 and TRBJ2-7; D gene uncertain. The germline V and J ends were trimmed by 0 bases and 5 bases, with 11 bases remaining between them. The CDR3 extends over 14 amino acids. Germline lookup yields CDR1 MGHRA and CDR2 YSYEKL. The CDR3 DNA follows: TGCGCCAGCAGCCAAGAACTGCGTCCTGACGAGCAGTACTTC. Protein product: CASSQELRPDEQYF.

This clonotype has more than one count but fewer than ten. The V gene is TRBV19, the J gene TRBJ2-7, with D possibly matching TRBD2 (6 bases). V lost 3 bases, J lost 2 bases, and 17 bases lay in between. The germline V gene has CDR1 LNHDA and CDR2 SQIVND (reference sequence). The CDR3 runs to 16 residues. CDR3 bases: TGTGCCAGTAGTATTCGTTTGGGGGACTTACCCTACGAGCAGTACTTC. Translating gives CASSIRLGDLPYEQYF. Full variable domain (outside the CDR3, taken from reference TRBV19 and TRBJ2-7): DGGITQSPKYLFRKEGQNVTLSCEQNLNHDAMYWYRQDPGQGLRLIYYSQIVNDFQKGDIAEGYSVSREKKESFPLTVTSAQKNPTAFYLCASSIRLGDLPYEQYFGPGTRLTVT.

This clonotype has a single count. The rearrangement links TRBV6-2 or TRBV6-3 to TRBJ2-3; 12 bases fit TRBD2. CDR1 is MNHEY and CDR2 is SVGEGT in the germline V gene. This CDR3 has 20 residues. V shed 6 bases and J 3 bases; nucleotides not matched to a gene: 19. The CDR3 spells CASSYIIGTSGLGGTDTQYF. The CDR3 DNA reads as TGTGCCAGCAGCTACATTATTGGGACTAGCGGGCTCGGTGGTACAGATACGCAGTATTTT.

This chain uses TRBV29-1 with TRBJ2-6; D is unresolved. This CDR3 has 12 residues. V was clipped by 2 bases and J by 4 bases, with 3 bases between them. The germline gives CDR1 SQVTM, CDR2 ANQGSEA. The CDR3 region has the DNA TGCAGCGTTGAAACAGGGGCCAACGTCCTGACTTTC. The encoded protein is CSVETGANVLTF.

This clonotype appeared many times. The genes are TRBV29-1 and TRBJ2-1; 13 bases align to TRBD2. CDR3 size: 16 residues. V shed 5 bases and J 5 bases; nucleotides not matched to a gene: 9. Germline V gene lookup returns CDR1 SQVTM and CDR2 ANQGSEA. As DNA, the CDR3 is TGCAGCGTTACAGGACTAGCGGGAGCGAGACACAATGAGCAGTTCTTC. Protein sequence: CSVTGLAGARHNEQFF.

This chain links TRBV19 with TRBJ2-7; TRBD2 matches at 7 bases. CDR1 and CDR2 from the germline V gene are LNHDA and SQIVND (reference sequence). Unmatched junction bases numbered 0, after V lost 1 base and J lost 3 bases. This CDR3 has 13 amino acids. CDR3 protein: CASSIVAGYEQYF. The CDR3 nucleotides read TGTGCCAGTAGTATAGTAGCGGGCTACGAGCAGTACTTC.

In its sample, this clonotype was seen many times. The chain is built from TRBV2 and TRBJ2-3; D not certain. CDR3 size: 12 residues. Germline CDR1 SNHLY, CDR2 FYNNEI. V was pared by 5 bases and J by 2 bases, with 5 bases between. Here the CDR3 reads CASSHDTDTQYF. The CDR3 bases are TGTGCCAGCAGTCACGACACAGATACGCAGTATTTT.

This clonotype was seen a handful of times. V is TRBV3-1 and J is TRBJ1-2; 10 positions agree with TRBD1. With V trimmed by 4 bases and J by 8 bases, 10 bases remained unmatched. Looked up from germline, CDR1 is LGHDT and CDR2 is YNNKEL (reference sequence). The CDR3 covers 15 residues. The CDR3 here is CASSPSGQGLSGYTF. The CDR3 bases are TGTGCCAGCAGCCCATCGGGACAGGGGTTATCCGGCTACACCTTC.

The rearrangement links TRBV29-1 to TRBJ2-5; D gene unclear. Trimming shortened V by 4 bases and J by 1 base, and 10 bases separated the two germline ends. This CDR3 has 13 residues. CDR1 is SQVTM, CDR2 ANQGSEA, per germline. The CDR3 loop reads CSVGLGPQETQYF. CDR3 bases: TGCAGCGTTGGGCTAGGTCCCCAAGAGACCCAGTACTTC.

The chain links TRBV24-1 to TRBJ2-5, with D perhaps TRBD2 (6 bases). The germline V and J ends were trimmed by 10 bases and 3 bases, with 14 bases remaining between them. From germline, CDR1 is KGHDR and CDR2 SFDVKD. The CDR3 contains 13 residues. The CDR3 is CATAIADEETQYF. CDR3 DNA: TGTGCCACGGCAATAGCGGACGAAGAGACCCAGTACTTC.